Listed below are T cell receptor beta chains from one sample, sequenced in a study of coeliac disease. The data were produced by immunoSEQ multiplex PCR, yet TCRdb's version contains in-frame clones alone and is incomplete. The repertoire has 4,000 or so clones, over 60% of them found once; the top ten carry 4.5% to 6%. Sequenced material: intraepithelial lymphocytes from the gut. All receptors come from a woman aged 60-70 years with active celiac disease. CDR3s include the opening cysteine and the closing phenylalanine or tryptophan. A D gene is named only where the DNA matches it firmly. Clone size is shown for a subset of rows, as once, few, many or a class of expanded clone.

>medium-sized|16|TRBD2|TRBV18|TRBJ2-7
TGTGCCAGCTCACCGACTGAGATAGCGGGTCCCGGGGAGCAGTACTTC
CASSPTEIAGPGEQYF
>once|15|-|TRBV6-4|TRBJ2-3
TGTGCCAGGCCACTACAGGGACGTACCACAGATACGCAGTATTTT
CARPLQGRTTDTQYF
>-|16|-|TRBV5-1|TRBJ2-1
TGCGCCAGCAGCTTGGGAGGTGGACTGGGATACAATGAGCAGTTCTTC
CASSLGGGLGYNEQFF
>few|11|-|TRBV29-1|TRBJ1-2
TGCAGCGTTGAAAAAACCGCAGACAACACCTTC
CSVEKTADNTF
>once|14|-|TRBV7-6|TRBJ1-4
TGTGCCAGCAGCTTAGCGAGTCGGGGTGAAAAACTGTTTTTT
CASSLASRGEKLFF
>-|12|-|TRBV29-1|TRBJ1-1
TGCAGCGTTGAAGATGGGGGGACTGAAGCTTTCTTT
CSVEDGGTEAFF
>few|14|-|TRBV6-5|TRBJ2-7
TGTGCCAGCAGTTACTACCGGGAAAACTACGAGCAGTACTTC
CASSYYRENYEQYF
>-|12|-|TRBV18|TRBJ1-5
TGTGCCAGCTCAGATCGGGATCAGCCCCAGCATTTT
CASSDRDQPQHF
>-|11|-|TRBV29-1|TRBJ2-7
TGCAGCGTTGAAGTCGGGTTAGAGCAGTACTTC
CSVEVGLEQYF
>medium-sized|16|-|TRBV29-1|TRBJ2-7
TGCAGCGTTCAAGGTTCGGGTCGGGGATCGGTCTACGAGCAGTACTTC
CSVQGSGRGSVYEQYF
>few|17|-|TRBV4-3|TRBJ2-3
TGCGCCAGCAGCCAATACTCACAGGGCGGGTACCCAGATACGCAGTATTTT
CASSQYSQGGYPDTQYF
>few|13|TRBD1|TRBV30|TRBJ1-1
TGTGCCTGGACCACGGACAGGGGAACTGAAGCTTTCTTT
CAWTTDRGTEAFF
>-|15|TRBD1|TRBV7-2|TRBJ1-1
TGTGCCAGCAGCTCTACAGGGGTACGAAGCACTGAAGCTTTCTTT
CASSSTGVRSTEAFF
>few|15|TRBD1|TRBV6-1|TRBJ2-5
TGTGCCAGCAGTGAAACAAGGACAGGGATGGTGACCCAGTACTTC
CASSETRTGMVTQYF
>once|19|-|TRBV21-1|TRBJ2-1
TGTGCCAGCAGCAAAGTGGAGGACAGGGCGAAACGGTTCTACAATGAGCAGTTCTTC
CASSKVEDRAKRFYNEQFF
>-|16|-|TRBV6-5|TRBJ2-7
TGTGCCAGCAGTTACGATTTCCGGCAGAGAGGCTACGAGCAGTACTTC
CASSYDFRQRGYEQYF
>few|12|-|TRBV29-1|TRBJ1-1
TGCAGCGCGTCTGTACAGGTTCCTGAAGCTTTCTTT
CSASVQVPEAFF
>-|14|TRBD1|TRBV5-1|TRBJ1-6
TGCGCCAGCAGCCTGTGGACAGGGAACTCACCCCTCCACTTT
CASSLWTGNSPLHF
>-|10|-|TRBV11-2|TRBJ2-7
TGTGCCAGCAGTTACTACGAGCAGTACTTC
CASSYYEQYF
>-|13|-|TRBV6-1|TRBJ1-1
TGTGCCAGCAGTGTTCAGGGGAACACTGAAGCTTTCTTT
CASSVQGNTEAFF
>medium-sized|12|-|TRBV29-1|TRBJ1-1
TGCAGCGTTGAAGCCGGAGGCACTGAAGCTTTCTTT
CSVEAGGTEAFF
>once|14|-|TRBV9|TRBJ2-7
TGTGCCAGCAGCTTCCAGGTGAGCTCCTACGAGCAGTACTTC
CASSFQVSSYEQYF
>-|12|TRBD2|TRBV7-2|TRBJ2-5
TGTGCCAGCAGCTTAGAGGGGAGGGCCCAGTACTTC
CASSLEGRAQYF
>-|15|TRBD2|TRBV4-2|TRBJ2-1
TGTGCCAGCAGCCCTTGGACTAGCGGGAGCAATGAGCAGTTCTTC
CASSPWTSGSNEQFF
>-|13|-|TRBV7-6|TRBJ1-1
TGTGCCAGCAGCTCATGGAACAGTCAAAAAACTTTCTTT
CASSSWNSQKTFF
>few|17|-|TRBV30|TRBJ1-5
TGTGCCTGGAGTGTAGAGGGTTACGGGTCTAGCAATCAGCCCCAGCATTTT
CAWSVEGYGSSNQPQHF
>-|13|-|TRBV7-9|TRBJ1-2
TGTGCCAGCAGCTTAGAGTCAGGGCATGGCTACACCTTC
CASSLESGHGYTF
>-|13|-|TRBV7-9|TRBJ1-2
TGTGCCAGCAGCTCACAGGGAAGAGGCGGCTACACCTTC
CASSSQGRGGYTF
>-|15|TRBD1|TRBV10-3|TRBJ1-6
TGTGCCATCTCCGTACAACAGGGGAGTAATTCACCCCTCCACTTT
CAISVQQGSNSPLHF
>medium-sized|14|-|TRBV5-6|TRBJ2-4
TGTGCCAGCAGCTTGGGCGGGGCCAAAAACATTCAGTACTTC
CASSLGGAKNIQYF
>-|12|-|TRBV10-3|TRBJ2-1
TGTGCCGCGGGGGCCTCCTACAATGAGCAGTTCTTC
CAAGASYNEQFF
>once|16|TRBD2|TRBV10-3|TRBJ2-3
TGTGCCATCAGGGAGGGGACTAGCGCCCGCACAGATACGCAGTATTTT
CAIREGTSARTDTQYF
>-|13|-|TRBV28|TRBJ2-7
TGTGCCAGCAGATCGGGGACTTCCTACGAGCAGTACTTC
CASRSGTSYEQYF
>-|13|TRBD1|TRBV6-1|TRBJ2-2
TGTGCCAGCCGGGGACAGGGTGATAAGGAGCTGTTTTTT
CASRGQGDKELFF
>-|15|TRBD2|TRBV30|TRBJ2-1
TGTGCCTGGAGTGTTGCGGGAGGGCCCTACAATGAGCAGTTCTTC
CAWSVAGGPYNEQFF
>-|15|TRBD2|TRBV27|TRBJ2-7
TGTGCCAGCAGTCCTCACGGGGAGGGTGTATACGAGCAGTACTTC
CASSPHGEGVYEQYF
>-|17|-|TRBV5-1|TRBJ2-6
TGCGCCAGCAGCCCACAACGACATGTAAGCTGGGCCAACGTCCTGACTTTC
CASSPQRHVSWANVLTF
>-|15|-|TRBV30|TRBJ1-3
TGTGCCTGGAGTGTACTTGGGAGGTCTGGAAACACCATATATTTT
CAWSVLGRSGNTIYF
>once|12|-|TRBV19|TRBJ2-3
TGTGCCAGTAGTGAACACCGAGATACGCAGTATTTT
CASSEHRDTQYF
>few|17|-|TRBV28|TRBJ2-1
TGTGCCAGCAGTTTATATATTTTGGGACTCCCTGGCAATGAGCAGTTCTTC
CASSLYILGLPGNEQFF
>-|15|TRBD1|TRBV6-5|TRBJ1-1
TGTGCCAGCAGTAAAAGACAGGGCTGTCCGACTGAAGCTTTCTTT
CASSKRQGCPTEAFF
>-|17|-|TRBV7-2|TRBJ2-6
TGTGCCAGCAGCTTAGAGTCTGGGCGATCTGGGGCCAACGTCCTGACTTTC
CASSLESGRSGANVLTF
>-|15|-|TRBV14|TRBJ1-1
TGTGCCAGCAGCTTTAAGCAGGTGTGGGACACTGAAGCTTTCTTT
CASSFKQVWDTEAFF